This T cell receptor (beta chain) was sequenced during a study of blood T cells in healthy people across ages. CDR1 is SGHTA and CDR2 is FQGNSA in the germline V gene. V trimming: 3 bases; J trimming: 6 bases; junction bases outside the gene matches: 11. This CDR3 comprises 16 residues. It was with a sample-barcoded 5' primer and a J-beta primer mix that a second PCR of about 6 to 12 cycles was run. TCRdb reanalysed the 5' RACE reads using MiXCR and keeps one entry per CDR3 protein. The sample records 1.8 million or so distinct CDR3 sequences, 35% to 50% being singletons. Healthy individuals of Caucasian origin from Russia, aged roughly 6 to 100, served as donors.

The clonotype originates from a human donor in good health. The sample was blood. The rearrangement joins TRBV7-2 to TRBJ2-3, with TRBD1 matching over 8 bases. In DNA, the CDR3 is TGTGCCAGCAGCTTTAATACAGGGGGAAGAGGTGATACGCAGTATTTT. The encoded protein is CASSFNTGGRGDTQYF.